Listed below are T cell receptor beta chains from one sample, sequenced in a study of Ad26.COV2.S vaccination and SARS-CoV-2 variants. Clones were sequenced by immunoSEQ multiplex PCR, and TCRdb holds only the in-frame ones, with some missing. This table holds under 550,000 clones, approximately 87% found once. Sample: peripheral blood, taken in a trial of Ad26.COV2.S vaccine versus placebo. Receptor source: a person between 18 and 60 years old who received the Ad26.COV2.S COVID-19 vaccine or a placebo. Both conserved end residues are part of each CDR3.

cdr3_length j_call v_call cdr3_aa
16 TRBJ1-1 TRBV7-2 CASSLEPGGAVTEAFF
15 TRBJ2-1 TRBV5-1 CASSATGGQYNEQFF
15 TRBJ1-4 TRBV2 CASSEMGTSYEKLFF
13 TRBJ1-1 TRBV29-1 CSGKGQLHTEAFF
14 TRBJ1-2 TRBV5-4 CASSLPGLDYGYTF
15 TRBJ2-1 TRBV7-3 CASSLGGNSYNEQFF
14 TRBJ1-1 TRBV10-3 CAIAEGTGNSGAFF
14 TRBJ1-4 TRBV2 CASGRDRGVEKLFF
13 TRBJ2-7 TRBV7-8 CASSLEVTYEQYF
13 TRBJ2-5 TRBV12-3/TRBV12-4 CASSPSLQETQYF
18 TRBJ1-1 TRBV5-1 CASSFFVSSGGWNTEAFF
13 TRBJ2-7 TRBV5-1 CASSLGQDYEQYF
14 TRBJ2-1 TRBV27 CASSLGRGGLDPFF
15 TRBJ1-6 TRBV10-3 CAIGTGGSYNSPLHF
15 TRBJ2-4 TRBV5-1 CASSAGIAGTNIQYF
11 TRBJ2-1 TRBV5-1 CASSHRDEQFF
16 TRBJ1-5 TRBV3-1/TRBV3-2 CASSQGGTGGNQPQHF
16 TRBJ2-5 TRBV28 CASSLLGAHEEKTQYF
16 TRBJ2-1 TRBV7-9 CASSFAPGLKDNEQFF
16 TRBJ1-6 TRBV6-2/TRBV6-3 CASSYGGPQNNSPLHF
16 TRBJ2-2 TRBV9 CASSVATGLNTGELFF
15 TRBJ1-5 TRBV2 CASSETDISNQPQHF
16 TRBJ2-2 TRBV4-1 CASSQIARSNTGELFF
15 TRBJ1-1 TRBV6-5 CASRIHPWMNTEAFF
13 TRBJ2-2 TRBV12-3/TRBV12-4 CASLYGVTGELFF
13 TRBJ1-1 TRBV7-3 CASSSGWSTEAFF
15 TRBJ2-2 TRBV7-7 CASSLLGTGTGELFF
12 TRBJ2-5 TRBV5-5 CASSSGTETQYF
16 TRBJ2-7 TRBV5-4 CASSSPAQGLTYEQYF
13 TRBJ1-2 TRBV5-4 CASSLERLYGYTF
15 TRBJ2-3 TRBV6-1 CASSEQTRDTDTQYF
12 TRBJ2-5 TRBV7-3 CASSLGGATQYF
15 TRBJ1-1 TRBV28 CASRYLDRTNTEAFF
15 TRBJ2-7 TRBV5-7 CASIKTGGFFHEQYF
17 TRBJ1-6 TRBV28 CASSSGQGGSYNSPLHF
14 TRBJ2-3 TRBV7-9 CASSLADRPDTQYF
16 TRBJ1-3 TRBV29-1 CSDITGTGISGNTIYF
16 TRBJ1-3 TRBV10-2 CASSEIYTRSGNTIYF
17 TRBJ1-2 TRBV6-2/TRBV6-3 CASSSRYGLRSIYGYTF
14 TRBJ2-7 TRBV3-1/TRBV3-2 CASSPTGASMKQYF
14 TRBJ1-5 TRBV6-2/TRBV6-3 CASSLRHSNQPQHF
16 TRBJ1-6 TRBV7-3 CASSLIGGGGGSPLHF
13 TRBJ1-1 TRBV10-3 CAITTDGYTEAFF
14 TRBJ2-7 TRBV19 CASSIVRDSYEQYF
15 TRBJ2-1 TRBV4-2 CASSQVGTYYNEQFF
15 TRBJ2-2 TRBV5-1 CASATAQLNTGELFF
18 TRBJ2-6 TRBV5-1 CASSFLTGGFSGANVLTF
16 TRBJ2-1 TRBV7-3 CASSSFLAGGYNEQFF
15 TRBJ2-2 TRBV10-3 CAISVGQASAGELFF
14 TRBJ2-7 TRBV11-3 CASSPSTGNYEQYF